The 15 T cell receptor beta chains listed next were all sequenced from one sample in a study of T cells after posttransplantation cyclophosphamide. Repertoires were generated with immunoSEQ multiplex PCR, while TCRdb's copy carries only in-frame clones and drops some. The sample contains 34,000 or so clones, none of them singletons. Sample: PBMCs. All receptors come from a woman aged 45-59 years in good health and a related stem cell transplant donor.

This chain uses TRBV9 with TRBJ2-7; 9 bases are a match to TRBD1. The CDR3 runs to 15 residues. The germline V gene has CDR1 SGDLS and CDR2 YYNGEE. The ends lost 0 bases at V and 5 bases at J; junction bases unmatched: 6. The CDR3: CASSVEGTGYNEQYF. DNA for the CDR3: TGTGCCAGCAGCGTAGAGGGGACAGGGTACAACGAGCAGTACTTC.

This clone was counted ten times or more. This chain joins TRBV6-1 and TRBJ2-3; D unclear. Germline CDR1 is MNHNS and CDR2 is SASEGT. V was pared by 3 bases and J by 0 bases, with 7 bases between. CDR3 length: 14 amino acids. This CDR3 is CASSEVASTDTQYF. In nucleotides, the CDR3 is TGTGCCAGCAGTGAGGTAGCTAGCACAGATACGCAGTATTTT.

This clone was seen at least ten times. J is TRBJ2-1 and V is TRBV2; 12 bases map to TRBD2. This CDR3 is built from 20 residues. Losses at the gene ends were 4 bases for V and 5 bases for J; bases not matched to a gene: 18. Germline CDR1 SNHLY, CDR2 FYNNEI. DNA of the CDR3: TGTGCCAGCAGTGCAGCCAGATTAAACCTAGCGGGAGGGCCTCACAATGAGCAGTTCTTC. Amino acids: CASSAARLNLAGGPHNEQFF.

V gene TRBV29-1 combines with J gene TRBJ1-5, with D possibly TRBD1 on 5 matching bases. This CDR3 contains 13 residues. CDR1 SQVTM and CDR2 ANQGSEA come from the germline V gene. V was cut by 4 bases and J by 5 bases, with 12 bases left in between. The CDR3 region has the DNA TGCAGCGTTGGAGGGGAGCAAGATCAGCCCCAGCATTTT. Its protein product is CSVGGEQDQPQHF.

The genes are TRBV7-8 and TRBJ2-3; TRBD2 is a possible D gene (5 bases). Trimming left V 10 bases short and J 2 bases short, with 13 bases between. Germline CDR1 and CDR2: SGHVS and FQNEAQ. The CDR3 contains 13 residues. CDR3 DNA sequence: TGTGCCATCAAAACGGACTCCACAGATACGCAGTATTTT. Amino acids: CAIKTDSTDTQYF.

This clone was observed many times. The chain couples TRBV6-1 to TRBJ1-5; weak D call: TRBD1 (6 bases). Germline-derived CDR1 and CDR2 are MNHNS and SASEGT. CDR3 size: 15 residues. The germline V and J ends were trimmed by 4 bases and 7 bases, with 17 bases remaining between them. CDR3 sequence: CASSVREGENQPQHF. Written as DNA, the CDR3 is TGTGCCAGCAGTGTCCGTGAGGGGGAGAACCAGCCCCAGCATTTT.

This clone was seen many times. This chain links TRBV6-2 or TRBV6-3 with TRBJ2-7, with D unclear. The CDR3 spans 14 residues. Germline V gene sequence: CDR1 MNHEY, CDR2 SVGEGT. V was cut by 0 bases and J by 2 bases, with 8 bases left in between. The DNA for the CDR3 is TGTGCCAGCAGTTACTCGATACTGACCTACGAGCAGTACTTC. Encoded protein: CASSYSILTYEQYF.

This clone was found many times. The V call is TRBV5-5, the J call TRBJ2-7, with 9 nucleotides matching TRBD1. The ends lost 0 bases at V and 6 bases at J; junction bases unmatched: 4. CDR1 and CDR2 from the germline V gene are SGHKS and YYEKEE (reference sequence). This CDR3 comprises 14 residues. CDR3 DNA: TGTGCCAGCAGCTTGGTGGGGACAGGGTTCGAGCAGTACTTC. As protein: CASSLVGTGFEQYF. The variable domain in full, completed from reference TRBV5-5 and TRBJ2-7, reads DAGVTQSPTHLIKTRGQQVTLRCSPISGHKSVSWYQQVLGQGPQFIFQYYEKEERGRGNFPDRFSARQFPNYSSELNVNALLLGDSALYLCASSLVGTGFEQYFGPGTRLTVT.

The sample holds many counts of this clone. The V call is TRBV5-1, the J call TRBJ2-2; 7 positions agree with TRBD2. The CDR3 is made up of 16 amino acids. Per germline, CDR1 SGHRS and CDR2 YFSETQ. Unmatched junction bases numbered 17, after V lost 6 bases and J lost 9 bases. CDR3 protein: CASTHTPASGLRELFF. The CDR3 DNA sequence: TGCGCCAGCACCCACACCCCGGCTAGCGGCCTCCGGGAGCTGTTTTTT. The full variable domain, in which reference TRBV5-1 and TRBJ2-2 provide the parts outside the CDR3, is KAGVTQTPRYLIKTRGQQVTLSCSPISGHRSVSWYQQTPGQGLQFLFEYFSETQRNKGNFPGRFSGRQFSNSRSEMNVSTLELGDSALYLCASTHTPASGLRELFFGEGSRLTVL.

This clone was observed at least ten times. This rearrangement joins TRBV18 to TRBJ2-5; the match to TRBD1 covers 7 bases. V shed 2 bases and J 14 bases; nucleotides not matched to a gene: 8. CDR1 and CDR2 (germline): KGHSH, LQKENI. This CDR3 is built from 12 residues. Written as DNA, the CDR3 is TGTGCCAGCTCACCAGGGGACAGATTGCCTTACTTC. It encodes CASSPGDRLPYF.

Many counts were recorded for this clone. DNA for the CDR3: TGTGCCACCAGTGCAGTTAACTATGGCTACACCTTC. It codes for CATSAVNYGYTF. The J gene is TRBJ1-2, the V gene TRBV24-1; D ambiguous. Per the germline V gene, CDR1 is KGHDR and CDR2 is SFDVKD. The V and J ends lost 5 bases and 1 base respectively, with 4 bases between them. This CDR3 spans 12 amino acids.

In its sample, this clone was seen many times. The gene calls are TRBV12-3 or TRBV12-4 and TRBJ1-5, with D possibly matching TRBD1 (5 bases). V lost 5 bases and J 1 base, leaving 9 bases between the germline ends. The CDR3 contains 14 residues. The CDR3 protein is CASSLGGSNQPQHF. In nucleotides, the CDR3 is TGTGCCAGCAGTCTGGGGGGGAGCAATCAGCCCCAGCATTTT.

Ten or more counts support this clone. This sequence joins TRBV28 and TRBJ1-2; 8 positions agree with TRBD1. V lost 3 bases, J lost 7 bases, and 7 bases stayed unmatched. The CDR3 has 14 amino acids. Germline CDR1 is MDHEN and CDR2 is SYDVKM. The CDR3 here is CASSFNRGGTGYTF. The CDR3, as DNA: TGTGCCAGCAGTTTCAACAGGGGGGGAACTGGCTACACCTTC.

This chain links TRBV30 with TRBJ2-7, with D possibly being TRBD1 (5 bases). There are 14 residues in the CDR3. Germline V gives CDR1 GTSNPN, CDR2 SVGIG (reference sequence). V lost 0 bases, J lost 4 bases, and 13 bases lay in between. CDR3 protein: CAWSVTDPAYEQYF. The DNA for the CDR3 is TGTGCCTGGAGTGTGACAGATCCGGCTTACGAGCAGTACTTC.

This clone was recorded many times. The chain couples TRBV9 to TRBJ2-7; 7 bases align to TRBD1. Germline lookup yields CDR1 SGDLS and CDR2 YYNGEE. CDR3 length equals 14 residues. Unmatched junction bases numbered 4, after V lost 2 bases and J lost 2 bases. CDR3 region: CASSVGQEPYEQYF. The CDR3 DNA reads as TGTGCCAGCAGCGTTGGACAGGAGCCCTACGAGCAGTACTTC.